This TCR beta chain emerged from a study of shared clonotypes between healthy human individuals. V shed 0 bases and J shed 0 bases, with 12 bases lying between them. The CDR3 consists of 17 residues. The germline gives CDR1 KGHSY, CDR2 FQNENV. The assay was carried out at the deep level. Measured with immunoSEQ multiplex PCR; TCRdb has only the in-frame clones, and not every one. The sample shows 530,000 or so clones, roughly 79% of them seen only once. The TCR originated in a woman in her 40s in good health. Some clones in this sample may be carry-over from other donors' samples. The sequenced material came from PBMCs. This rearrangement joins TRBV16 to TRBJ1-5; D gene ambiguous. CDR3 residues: CASSQSFGTNSNQPQHF. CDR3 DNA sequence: TGTGCCAGCAGCCAATCTTTTGGAACAAATAGCAATCAGCCCCAGCATTTT.